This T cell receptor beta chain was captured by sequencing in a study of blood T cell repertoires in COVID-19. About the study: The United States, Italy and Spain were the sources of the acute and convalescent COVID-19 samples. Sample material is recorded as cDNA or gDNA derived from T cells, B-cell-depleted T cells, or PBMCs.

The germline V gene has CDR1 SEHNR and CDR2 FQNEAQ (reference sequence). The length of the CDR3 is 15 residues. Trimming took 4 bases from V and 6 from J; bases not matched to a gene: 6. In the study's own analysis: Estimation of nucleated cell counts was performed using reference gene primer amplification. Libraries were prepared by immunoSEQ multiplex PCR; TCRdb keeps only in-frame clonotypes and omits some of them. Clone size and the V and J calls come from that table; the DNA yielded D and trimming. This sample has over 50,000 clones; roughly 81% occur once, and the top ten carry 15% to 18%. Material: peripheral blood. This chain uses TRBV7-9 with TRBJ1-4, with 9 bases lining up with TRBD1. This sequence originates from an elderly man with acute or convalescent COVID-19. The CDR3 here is CASSSPGQGYEKLFF. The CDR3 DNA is TGTGCCAGCAGCTCTCCGGGACAGGGATATGAAAAACTGTTTTTT. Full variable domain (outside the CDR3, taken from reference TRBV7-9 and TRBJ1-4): DTGVSQNPRHKITKRGQNVTFRCDPISEHNRLYWYRQTLGQGPEFLTYFQNEAQLEKSRLLSDRFSAERPKGSFSTLEIQRTEQGDSAMYLCASSSPGQGYEKLFFGSGTQLSVL.